Following are 25 T cell receptor beta chains from one sample sequenced in a study of T cell repertoires in cytomegalovirus infection. TCRdb re-derived calls from the reads in MiXCR, one entry per CDR3 protein. The sample lists 490,000 or so distinct CDR3 sequences, about 11% seen once, with 10% in the top ten. Sequenced material: PBMCs. Every receptor here comes from a human donor in good health (CMV status not recorded). Some clones in this sample may be carry-over from other donors' samples.

In the case of this clonotype: A much larger clone differs by one base, so this may be a read error. The rearrangement uses TRBV10-3 and TRBJ2-1; D is undetermined. The germline V gene encodes CDR1 ENHRY and CDR2 SYGVKD. Deletions cut 3 bases from V and 9 bases from J, with 9 bases between. CDR3 size: 12 residues. CDR3 residues: CAISDPGSEQFF. The CDR3, as DNA: TGTGCCATCAGTGACCCTGGCAGTGAGCAGTTCTTC.

This rearrangement joins TRBV2 to TRBJ2-7, with 10 bases fitting TRBD2. The CDR3 is 14 residues long. J lost 2 bases, V lost 6 bases, and 4 bases had no gene match. CDR1 SNHLY and CDR2 FYNNEI come from the germline V gene. The chain's CDR3 is CASRGTSATYEQYF. CDR3 nucleotide sequence: TGTGCCAGCAGGGGGACTAGCGCCACCTACGAGCAGTACTTC.

This chain links TRBV5-1 with TRBJ2-1; D unclear. The V and J ends lost 0 bases and 8 bases respectively, with 15 bases between them. The CDR3 has 15 residues. The germline V gene encodes CDR1 SGHRS and CDR2 YFSETQ. CDR3 loop: CASSLVTDPDHEQFF. CDR3 bases: TGCGCCAGCAGCTTGGTCACAGACCCCGACCATGAGCAGTTCTTC.

This clonotype was counted ten times or more. The chain uses TRBV12-3 or TRBV12-4 and TRBJ1-1, with D tentatively TRBD1 (6 bases). The CDR3 length is 14 residues. V was pared by 7 bases and J by 1 base, with 13 bases between. The CDR3 loop reads CASIKWTENTEAFF. The CDR3 bases are TGTGCCAGCATTAAGTGGACAGAGAACACTGAAGCTTTCTTT.

This clonotype has only a few counts. The J gene is TRBJ1-4, the V gene TRBV7-9; D is perhaps TRBD1 (5 bases). CDR3 length equals 13 residues. Germline V gene lookup returns CDR1 SEHNR and CDR2 FQNEAQ (reference sequence). V lost 2 bases to trimming and J lost 15 bases, with 16 bases between them. Written as DNA, the CDR3 is TGTGCCAGCAGCTTAACGGGGACGGGACCGATGTTTTTT. This encodes CASSLTGTGPMFF.

This clonotype was counted at least ten times. This chain uses TRBV6-1 with TRBJ2-4; 8 nucleotides line up with TRBD1. Germline V gives CDR1 MNHNS, CDR2 SASEGT. The CDR3 consists of 16 residues. The J segment lost 9 bases and the V segment lost 2 bases, leaving 12 bases of the junction unmatched. In DNA form, the CDR3 reads TGTGCCAGCAGTGAAAGTCGGGCAGGGGGCTTCGGCATTCAGTACTTC. Amino acids: CASSESRAGGFGIQYF.

The CDR3 sequence: CASSERWSTDTQYF. CDR3 nucleotides: TGTGCCAGCAGTGAAAGATGGAGCACAGATACGCAGTATTTT. V gene TRBV6-1 combines with J gene TRBJ2-3; D uncertain. The CDR3 extends over 14 amino acids. Germline loops: CDR1 MNHNS, CDR2 SASEGT. V lost 2 bases to trimming and J lost 0 bases, with 6 bases between them.

The chain employs TRBV20-1 and TRBJ2-3; maybe TRBD2 (6 bases). This CDR3 comprises 16 residues. V was shortened by 3 bases and J by 2 bases, with 18 bases between the two germline ends. Germline CDR1 DFQATT, CDR2 SNEGSKA (reference sequence). The CDR3 sequence is CSASQPGLWDTDTQYF. The CDR3 DNA is TGCAGTGCTAGTCAACCGGGACTCTGGGACACAGATACGCAGTATTTT.

This clonotype was counted ten times or more. This chain uses TRBV27 with TRBJ2-2; 7 bases are a match to TRBD1. CDR3 size: 15 residues. Germline V gives CDR1 MNHEY, CDR2 SMNVEV (reference sequence). The ends lost 3 bases at V and 1 base at J; junction bases unmatched: 2. CDR3: CASSFGTENTGELFF. Written as DNA, the CDR3 is TGTGCCAGCAGTTTCGGGACAGAGAACACCGGGGAGCTGTTTTTT.

The chain uses TRBV28 and TRBJ1-1, with D uncertain. Per the germline V gene, CDR1 is MDHEN and CDR2 is SYDVKM. CDR3 length: 13 residues. V gave up 7 bases and J gave up 4 bases, with 13 bases separating them. CDR3 amino acids: CASTPGAATEAFF. The CDR3 DNA reads TGTGCCAGCACCCCTGGCGCAGCCACTGAAGCTTTCTTT.

This clonotype was found many times. The chain recombines TRBV4-2 with TRBJ2-6; maybe TRBD1 (5 bases). CDR1 and CDR2 (germline): LGHNA, YNFKEQ. The CDR3 is made up of 19 amino acids. The V gene lost 0 bases and the J gene lost 0 bases, with 15 bases spanning the gap. CDR3 nucleotides: TGTGCCAGCAGCCAAGATCGGCAGGGCCCTTTCTCTGGGGCCAACGTCCTGACTTTC. Translation: CASSQDRQGPFSGANVLTF.

This clonotype was seen only a few times. The chain links TRBV3-1 to TRBJ2-5; D gene uncertain. The germline gives CDR1 LGHDT, CDR2 YNNKEL (reference sequence). CDR3 length: 12 amino acids. V was cut by 0 bases and J by 10 bases, with 9 bases left in between. The CDR3 protein is CASSQDPVGQYF. DNA for the CDR3: TGTGCCAGCAGCCAAGATCCAGTCGGCCAGTACTTC.

The chain combines TRBV9 with TRBJ2-5; tentative D call: TRBD2 (6 bases). The CDR3 is 15 amino acids. The germline gives CDR1 SGDLS, CDR2 YYNGEE. V was shortened by 3 bases and J by 1 base, with 13 bases between the two germline ends. The chain's CDR3 is CASSGTGGGQETQYF. CDR3 sequence (DNA): TGTGCCAGCAGCGGAACTGGGGGAGGCCAAGAGACCCAGTACTTC.

In its sample, this clonotype was seen many times. The J gene is TRBJ2-1, the V gene TRBV7-3; D remains unclear. The germline V and J ends were trimmed by 1 base and 8 bases, with 15 bases remaining between them. This CDR3 contains 15 residues. Germline loops: CDR1 SGHTA, CDR2 FQGTGA. The CDR3 DNA follows: TGTGCCAGCAGCTTAAGCCCAACAGTGGGCGATGAGCAGTTCTTC. It is translated as CASSLSPTVGDEQFF.

This clonotype has a count of ten or more. This chain uses TRBV7-9 with TRBJ1-5; D unresolved. CDR3 size: 16 residues. Germline V gene lookup returns CDR1 SEHNR and CDR2 FQNEAQ (reference sequence). Deletions cut 4 bases from V and 2 bases from J, with 15 bases between. The CDR3 DNA is TGTGCCAGCAGCTCCTCTGGACTTGGGGGCAATCAGCCCCAGCATTTT. This codes for CASSSSGLGGNQPQHF.

This clonotype was detected once. A much larger clone is a single base away; this may be a read error. The genes are TRBV2 and TRBJ2-4; a weak D match, TRBD1 (5 bases). Trimming took 3 bases from V and 6 from J, leaving 12 bases between them. This CDR3 spans 14 amino acids. Germline V gives CDR1 SNHLY, CDR2 FYNNEI. CDR3 sequence: CASSEGRNRNIQYF. The CDR3 DNA reads TGTGCCAGCAGTGAGGGGCGAAACAGAAACATTCAGTACTTC.

This clonotype was found many times. The gene calls are TRBV20-1 and TRBJ1-5, with D perhaps TRBD1 (5 bases). Trimming shortened V by 3 bases and J by 14 bases, and 17 bases separated the two germline ends. Germline assignment: CDR1 DFQATT and CDR2 SNEGSKA (reference sequence). The CDR3 is 12 amino acids. The CDR3 here is CSARVQDRGEHF. In DNA, the CDR3 is TGCAGTGCTAGGGTCCAAGACAGAGGCGAGCATTTT.

This clonotype was recorded at least ten times. The chain uses TRBV6-1 and TRBJ2-2; a possible D gene is TRBD2 (7 bases). The CDR3 contains 15 residues. Germline loops: CDR1 MNHNS, CDR2 SASEGT. Trimming left V 5 bases short and J 5 bases short, with 15 bases between. The CDR3 nucleotides are TGTGCCAGCAGTCCACGGACTAGGGGGACCGGGGAGCTGTTTTTT. Protein: CASSPRTRGTGELFF.

This clonotype was seen ten or more times. This chain connects TRBV2 to TRBJ2-5; 9 bases are a match to TRBD1. After removal of 6 bases from V and 5 bases from J, the junction contained 7 bases not matched to a gene. The CDR3 is 14 amino acids. From germline, CDR1 is SNHLY and CDR2 FYNNEI. In DNA, the CDR3 is TGTGCCAGCAGCGTACAGGGGGCCCGGGAGACCCAGTACTTC. Translating gives CASSVQGARETQYF.

This clonotype was counted ten times or more. The chain has TRBV7-9 and TRBJ1-5; D is unclear. Per germline, CDR1 SEHNR and CDR2 FQNEAQ (reference sequence). The V gene lost 2 bases and the J gene lost 4 bases, with 12 bases spanning the gap. The CDR3 length is 15 residues. The CDR3 reads CASSLSEEINQPQHF. In DNA, the CDR3 is TGTGCCAGCAGCTTAAGTGAGGAGATAAATCAGCCCCAGCATTTT.

This clonotype showed up many times. The chain carries TRBV28 and TRBJ2-7, with no clear D. CDR1 is MDHEN and CDR2 is SYDVKM in the germline V gene. V lost 3 bases and J lost 0, with 21 bases in between. The CDR3 extends over 18 amino acids. CDR3 loop: CASSFVFKLSTPSYEQYF. DNA of the CDR3: TGTGCCAGCAGTTTTGTATTCAAGTTGTCTACCCCCTCCTACGAGCAGTACTTC.

This clonotype has a handful of counts. The rearrangement joins TRBV20-1 to TRBJ2-3, with TRBD2 matching over 7 bases. Germline V gene sequence: CDR1 DFQATT, CDR2 SNEGSKA (reference sequence). The CDR3 extends over 13 amino acids. The ends lost 4 bases at V and 4 bases at J; junction bases unmatched: 5. CDR3 sequence (DNA): TGCAGTGCTACTAGCGGCGGGGCAGATACGCAGTATTTT. It translates to CSATSGGADTQYF.

This clonotype was detected ten times or more. The V call is TRBV6-6, the J call TRBJ2-1; 9 bases align to TRBD1. Germline CDR1 MNHNY, CDR2 SVGAGI (reference sequence). The CDR3 is 15 residues long. J was trimmed by 5 bases and V by 4 bases; bases with no gene match: 6. The CDR3 nucleotides are TGTGCCAGCAGTTCGGGACAGGGAATTAACAATGAGCAGTTCTTC. Amino acid sequence: CASSSGQGINNEQFF.

The table lists this clonotype with many counts. This rearrangement joins TRBV6-2 or TRBV6-3 to TRBJ2-7; 11 bases map to TRBD2. The CDR3 is 15 residues long. The V and J ends lost 5 bases and 0 bases, in that order; junction bases with no gene match: 3. Germline loops: CDR1 MNHEY, CDR2 SVGEGT. In DNA, the CDR3 is TGTGCCAGCAGTCGACTAGCGGGGAGCTCCTACGAGCAGTACTTC. The encoded protein is CASSRLAGSSYEQYF.

This clonotype was detected ten times or more. The V gene is TRBV7-2, the J gene TRBJ1-5; D is ambiguous. The V gene's germline CDR1 is SGHTA and CDR2 FQGNSA. V lost 1 base to trimming and J lost 0 bases, with 10 bases between them. The CDR3 consists of 16 residues. This CDR3 reads CASSLGTAPSNQPQHF. CDR3 sequence (DNA): TGTGCCAGCAGCTTAGGGACGGCCCCTAGCAATCAGCCCCAGCATTTT.